The TCR beta chain described here comes from a study of neurological immune-mediated disorders. Template-switch 5'RACE cDNA synthesis added a 10-nucleotide unique molecular identifier. Each CDR3 protein gets one entry after TCRdb re-called the 5' RACE reads with MiXCR. The table records about 33,000 distinct CDR3 sequences, about 13% of them present only once. The CDR3 runs to 14 residues. CDR1 and CDR2 from the germline V gene are MNHEY and SVGEGT. The time point is: longitudinal time-point 2. In regard to this clonotype: The junction shows a germline mismatch at one end, possibly a read error.

The TCR sequence derives from a woman in her forties in good health. Sequenced sample: PBMCs. The chain uses TRBV6-2 or TRBV6-3 and TRBJ2-1; a possible D gene is TRBD2 (6 bases). The CDR3 nucleotides read TGTGTCAGCAGAACGGGCGGGAACTACAATGAGCAGTTCTTC. Residues: CVSRTGGNYNEQFF.